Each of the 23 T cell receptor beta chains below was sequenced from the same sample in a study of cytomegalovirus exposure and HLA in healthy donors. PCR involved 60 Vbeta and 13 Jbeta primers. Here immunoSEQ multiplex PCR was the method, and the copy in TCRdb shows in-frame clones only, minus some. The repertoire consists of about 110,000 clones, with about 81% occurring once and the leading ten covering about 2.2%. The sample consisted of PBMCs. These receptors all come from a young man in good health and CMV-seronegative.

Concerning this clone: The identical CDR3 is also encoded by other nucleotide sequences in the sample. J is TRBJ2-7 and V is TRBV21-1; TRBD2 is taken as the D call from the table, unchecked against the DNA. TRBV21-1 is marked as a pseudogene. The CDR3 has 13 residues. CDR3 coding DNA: TGTGCCAGCAGTACCCCGGGGGAGGACTGCAAGTACTTC. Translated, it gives CASSTPGEDCKYF.

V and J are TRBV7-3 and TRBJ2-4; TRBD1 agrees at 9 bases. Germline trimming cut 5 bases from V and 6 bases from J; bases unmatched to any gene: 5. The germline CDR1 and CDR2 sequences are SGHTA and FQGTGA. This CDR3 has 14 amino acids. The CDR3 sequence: CASSRRGQGNIQYF. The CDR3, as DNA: TGTGCCAGCAGCCGCCGGGGACAGGGAAACATTCAGTACTTC. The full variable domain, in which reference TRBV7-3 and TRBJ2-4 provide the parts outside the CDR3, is GAGVSQTPSNKVTEKGKYVELRCDPISGHTALYWYRQSLGQGPEFLIYFQGTGAADDSGLPNDRFFAVRPEGSVSTLKIQRTERGDSAVYLCASSRRGQGNIQYFGAGTRLSVL.

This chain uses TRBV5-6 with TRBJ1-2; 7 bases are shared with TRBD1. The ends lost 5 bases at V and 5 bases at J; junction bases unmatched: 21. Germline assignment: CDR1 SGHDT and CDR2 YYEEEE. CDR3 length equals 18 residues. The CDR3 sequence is CASSSATTSPGQVYGYTF. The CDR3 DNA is TGTGCCAGCAGTTCCGCGACAACTTCTCCTGGACAGGTTTATGGCTACACCTTC.

CDR3 coding DNA: TGTGCCAGCAGCCTCTCTCGAGTGTCGAACACCGGGGAGCTGTTTTTT. Its protein product is CASSLSRVSNTGELFF. The V gene is TRBV5-4, the J gene TRBJ2-2; no firm D call. CDR1 and CDR2 from the germline V gene are SGHNT and YYREEE (reference sequence). The CDR3 covers 16 residues. Trimming removed 4 bases at V and 0 bases at J, with 13 bases between.

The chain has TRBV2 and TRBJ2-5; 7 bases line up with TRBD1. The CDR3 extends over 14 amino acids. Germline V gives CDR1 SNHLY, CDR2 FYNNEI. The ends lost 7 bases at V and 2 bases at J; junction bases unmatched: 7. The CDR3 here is CASTPGQWQETQYF. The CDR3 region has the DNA TGTGCCAGCACCCCGGGACAGTGGCAAGAGACCCAGTACTTC.

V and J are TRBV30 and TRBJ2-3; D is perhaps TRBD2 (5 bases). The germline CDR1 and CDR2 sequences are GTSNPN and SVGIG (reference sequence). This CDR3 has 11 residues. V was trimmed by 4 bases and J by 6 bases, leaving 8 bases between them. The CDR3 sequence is CAWTGGDTQYF. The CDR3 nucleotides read TGTGCCTGGACGGGCGGGGATACGCAGTATTTT.

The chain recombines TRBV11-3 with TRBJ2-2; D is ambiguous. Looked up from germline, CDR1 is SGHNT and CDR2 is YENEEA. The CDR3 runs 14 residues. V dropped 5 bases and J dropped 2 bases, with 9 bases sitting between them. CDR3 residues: CASSAGPNTGELFF. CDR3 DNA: TGTGCCAGCAGCGCAGGCCCAAACACCGGGGAGCTGTTTTTT.

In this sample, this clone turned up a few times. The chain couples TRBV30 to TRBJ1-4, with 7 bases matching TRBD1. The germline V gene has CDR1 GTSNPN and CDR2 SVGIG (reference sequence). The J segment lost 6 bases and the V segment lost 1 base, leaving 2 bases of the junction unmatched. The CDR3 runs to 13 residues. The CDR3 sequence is CAWSGQGDEKLFF. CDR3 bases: TGTGCCTGGAGTGGACAGGGAGATGAAAAACTGTTTTTT.

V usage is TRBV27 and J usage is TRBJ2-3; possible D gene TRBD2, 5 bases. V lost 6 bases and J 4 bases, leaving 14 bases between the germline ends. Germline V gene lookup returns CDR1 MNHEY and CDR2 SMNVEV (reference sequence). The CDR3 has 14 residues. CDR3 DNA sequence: TGTGCCAGCAGCCGGCAGGTTAGCGCAGATACGCAGTATTTT. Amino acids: CASSRQVSADTQYF.

CDR3 sequence (DNA): TGTGCCAGCAGCTTAAGCGGGGTCTCCTACGAGCAGTACTTC. It encodes CASSLSGVSYEQYF. The chain links TRBV7-2 to TRBJ2-7, with 7 bases lining up with TRBD2. CDR1 and CDR2 from the germline V gene are SGHTA and FQGNSA. The CDR3 totals 14 residues. The V and J ends lost 2 bases and 0 bases, in that order; junction bases with no gene match: 1.

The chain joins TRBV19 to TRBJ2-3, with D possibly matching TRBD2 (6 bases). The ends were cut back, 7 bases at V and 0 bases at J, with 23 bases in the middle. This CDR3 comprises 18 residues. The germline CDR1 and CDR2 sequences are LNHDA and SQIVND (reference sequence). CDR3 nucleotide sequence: TGTGCCAGTAATCCTCGAGGGGCAGGGAGGCCGAGCACAGATACGCAGTATTTT. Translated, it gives CASNPRGAGRPSTDTQYF.

The CDR3 here is CASSEGDTWGRELFF. The CDR3 DNA reads TGTGCCAGCAGCGAAGGGGACACCTGGGGCCGGGAGCTGTTTTTT. The rearrangement uses TRBV9 and TRBJ2-2; possibly TRBD1 for D (6 bases). This CDR3 is built from 15 residues. Germline V gene lookup returns CDR1 SGDLS and CDR2 YYNGEE. Trimming shortened V by 3 bases and J by 9 bases, and 18 bases separated the two germline ends.

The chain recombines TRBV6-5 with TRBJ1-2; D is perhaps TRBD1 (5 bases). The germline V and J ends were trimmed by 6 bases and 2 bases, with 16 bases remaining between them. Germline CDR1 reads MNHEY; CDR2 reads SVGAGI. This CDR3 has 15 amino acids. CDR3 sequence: CASRGLTLGNYGYTF. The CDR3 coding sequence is TGTGCCAGCAGGGGACTTACTCTGGGGAACTATGGCTACACCTTC.

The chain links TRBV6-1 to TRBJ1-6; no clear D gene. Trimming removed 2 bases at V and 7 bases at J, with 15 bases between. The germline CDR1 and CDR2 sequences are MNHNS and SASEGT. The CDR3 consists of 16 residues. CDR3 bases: TGTGCCAGCAGTGAACCCCCGGACTCAAGGAATTCACCCCTCCACTTT. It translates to CASSEPPDSRNSPLHF.

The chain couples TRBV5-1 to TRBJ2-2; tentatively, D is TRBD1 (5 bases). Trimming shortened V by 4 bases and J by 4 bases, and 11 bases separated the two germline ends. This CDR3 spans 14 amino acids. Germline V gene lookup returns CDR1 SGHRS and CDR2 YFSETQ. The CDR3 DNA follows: TGCGCCAGCAGCCCGACGACAGTCACCGGGGAGCTGTTTTTT. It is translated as CASSPTTVTGELFF.

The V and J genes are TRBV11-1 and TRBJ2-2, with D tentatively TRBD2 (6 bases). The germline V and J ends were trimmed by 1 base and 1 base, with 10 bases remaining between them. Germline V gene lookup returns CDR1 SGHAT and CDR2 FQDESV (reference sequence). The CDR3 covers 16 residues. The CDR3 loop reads CASSLGQGLNTGELFF. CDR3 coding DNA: TGTGCCAGCAGCTTAGGGCAGGGACTGAACACCGGGGAGCTGTTTTTT.

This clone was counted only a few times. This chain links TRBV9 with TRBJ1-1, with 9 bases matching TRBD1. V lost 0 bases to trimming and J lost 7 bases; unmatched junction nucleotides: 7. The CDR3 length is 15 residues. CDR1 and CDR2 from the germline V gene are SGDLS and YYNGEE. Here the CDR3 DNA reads TGTGCCAGCAGCGTAGAGGGTACGGACAGGGGTGAAGCTTTCTTT. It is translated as CASSVEGTDRGEAFF.

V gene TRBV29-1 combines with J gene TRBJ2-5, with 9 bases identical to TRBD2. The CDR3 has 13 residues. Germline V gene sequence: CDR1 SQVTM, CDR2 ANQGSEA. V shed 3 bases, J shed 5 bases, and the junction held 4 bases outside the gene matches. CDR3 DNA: TGCAGCGTTGAGGAGAGCGGGGGGGAGACCCAGTACTTC. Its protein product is CSVEESGGETQYF.

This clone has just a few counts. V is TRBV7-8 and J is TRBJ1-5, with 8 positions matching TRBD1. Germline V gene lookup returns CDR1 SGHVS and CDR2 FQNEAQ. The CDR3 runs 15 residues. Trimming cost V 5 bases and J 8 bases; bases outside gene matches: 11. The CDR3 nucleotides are TGTGCCAGCAGCGCATCACCGGGACAGGCAGAGCCCCAGCATTTT. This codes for CASSASPGQAEPQHF.

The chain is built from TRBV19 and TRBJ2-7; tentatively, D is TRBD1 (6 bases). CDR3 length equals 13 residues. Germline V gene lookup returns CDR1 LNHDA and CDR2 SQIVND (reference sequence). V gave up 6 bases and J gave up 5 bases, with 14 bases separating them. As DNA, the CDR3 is TGTGCCAGTAGCCAACAGGGCTGGAACGAGCAGTACTTC. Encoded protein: CASSQQGWNEQYF.

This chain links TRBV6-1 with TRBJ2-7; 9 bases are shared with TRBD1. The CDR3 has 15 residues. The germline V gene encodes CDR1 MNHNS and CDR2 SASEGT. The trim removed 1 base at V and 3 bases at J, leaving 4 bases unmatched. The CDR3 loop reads CASSEDETGGYEQYF. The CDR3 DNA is TGTGCCAGCAGTGAAGATGAGACAGGGGGCTACGAGCAGTACTTC.

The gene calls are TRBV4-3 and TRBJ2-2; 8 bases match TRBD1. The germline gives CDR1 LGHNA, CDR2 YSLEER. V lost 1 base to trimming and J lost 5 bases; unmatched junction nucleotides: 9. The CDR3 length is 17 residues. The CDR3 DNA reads TGCGCCAGCAGCCAAGTCGTGGACAGGGACTTTACCGGGGAGCTGTTTTTT. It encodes CASSQVVDRDFTGELFF.

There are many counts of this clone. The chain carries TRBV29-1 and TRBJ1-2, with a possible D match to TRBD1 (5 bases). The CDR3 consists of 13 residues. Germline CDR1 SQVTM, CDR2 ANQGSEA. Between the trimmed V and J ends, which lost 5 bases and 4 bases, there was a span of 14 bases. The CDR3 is CSVFFDRPYGYTF. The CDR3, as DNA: TGCAGCGTTTTCTTTGACAGACCCTATGGCTACACCTTC.